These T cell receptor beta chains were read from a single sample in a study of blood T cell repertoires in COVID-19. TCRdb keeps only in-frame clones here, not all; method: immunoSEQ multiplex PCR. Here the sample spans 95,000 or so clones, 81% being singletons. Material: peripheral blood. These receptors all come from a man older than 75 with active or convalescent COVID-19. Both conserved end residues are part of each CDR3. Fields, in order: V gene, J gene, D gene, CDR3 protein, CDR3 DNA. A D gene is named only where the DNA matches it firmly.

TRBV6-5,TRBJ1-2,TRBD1,CASNPGQARRGYTF,TGTGCCAGCAATCCAGGACAGGCGAGGCGTGGCTACACCTTC
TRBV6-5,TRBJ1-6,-,CATRRGTDNSPLHF,TGTGCCACTAGGCGGGGGACGGATAATTCACCCCTCCACTTT
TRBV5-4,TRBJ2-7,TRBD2,CASSRGLAAYEQYF,TGTGCCAGCAGCCGGGGACTAGCGGCCTACGAGCAGTACTTC
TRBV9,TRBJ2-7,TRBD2,CASSSSGGAYEQYF,TGTGCCAGCAGCTCTAGCGGGGGGGCCTACGAGCAGTACTTC
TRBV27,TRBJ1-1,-,CASSPYGNTEAFF,TGTGCCAGCAGCCCCTACGGGAACACTGAAGCTTTCTTT
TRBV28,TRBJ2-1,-,CASSPTGHPLEGQFF,TGTGCCAGCAGTCCTACGGGACATCCCCTAGAAGGGCAGTTCTTC
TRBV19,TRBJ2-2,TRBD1,CASRTGTANTGELFF,TGTGCCAGTAGGACCGGGACAGCGAACACCGGGGAGCTGTTTTTT
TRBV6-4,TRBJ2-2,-,CASSGQPGAGELFF,TGTGCCAGCAGTGGCCAGCCCGGGGCCGGGGAGCTGTTTTTT
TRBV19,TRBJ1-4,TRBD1,CASSIQGAGEKLFF,TGTGCCAGTAGTATCCAGGGGGCAGGGGAAAAACTGTTTTTT
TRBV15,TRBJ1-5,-,CATKDSSNQPQHF,TGTGCCACCAAGGACAGTAGCAATCAGCCCCAGCATTTT
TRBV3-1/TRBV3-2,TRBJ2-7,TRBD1,CASSHPPEGTASYEQYF,TGTGCCAGCAGCCACCCACCCGAAGGGACAGCCTCCTACGAGCAGTACTTC
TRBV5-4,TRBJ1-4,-,CASSLGPATNEKLFF,TGTGCCAGCAGCTTGGGTCCGGCAACTAATGAAAAACTGTTTTTT
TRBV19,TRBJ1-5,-,CASSIYSPSNQPQHF,TGTGCCAGTAGTATATACAGCCCTAGCAATCAGCCCCAGCATTTT
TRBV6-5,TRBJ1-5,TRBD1,CASSSRGNQPQHF,TGTGCCAGCAGTTCCAGGGGGAATCAGCCCCAGCATTTT
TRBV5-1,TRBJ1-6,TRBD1,CASSTGQAQNSPLHF,TGCGCCAGCAGCACCGGACAGGCTCAAAATTCACCCCTCCACTTT
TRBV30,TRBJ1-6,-,CAWSAGGYTLHF,TGTGCCTGGAGCGCCGGGGGATATACCCTCCACTTT